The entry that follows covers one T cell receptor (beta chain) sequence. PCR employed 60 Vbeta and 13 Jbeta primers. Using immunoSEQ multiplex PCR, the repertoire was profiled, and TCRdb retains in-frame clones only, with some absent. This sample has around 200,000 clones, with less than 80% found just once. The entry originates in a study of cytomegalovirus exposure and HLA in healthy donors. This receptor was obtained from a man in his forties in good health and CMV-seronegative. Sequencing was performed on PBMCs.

CDR3 nucleotide sequence: TGTGCCAGCAGCTTGAGGGCATCGCGGGGGTACTCCTACGAGCAGTACTTC. Its translation: CASSLRASRGYSYEQYF. The V and J genes are TRBV7-2 and TRBJ2-7; 7 nucleotides match TRBD2. The CDR3 spans 17 residues. Trimming at V came to 3 bases and at J to 0 bases, leaving 11 bases not matched to a gene. Looked up from germline, CDR1 is SGHTA and CDR2 is FQGNSA.